This T cell receptor (beta chain) was observed in a study of T cell repertoires in cytomegalovirus infection. Study-level points and caveats: In two of eight donors, the top clonotype was HLA-C-restricted CMV-specific.

This clonotype occurred a few times. Its antigen is currently unknown. TCRdb analysed the reads with MiXCR anew, one entry per CDR3 protein. Of hundreds of thousands of distinct CDR3 sequences listed, under 45% are singletons. The receptor comes from a human donor in good health (CMV status not recorded). Some clones in this sample may be carry-over from other donors' samples. The specimen comprised cultured PBMCs, sampled from culture after CMV antigen stimulation.

This CDR3 reads CSAPTGTSGVYQETQYF. The CDR3 coding sequence is TGCAGTGCTCCAACCGGGACTAGCGGAGTCTATCAAGAGACCCAGTACTTC. The rearrangement joins TRBV20-1 to TRBJ2-5; 11 bases are a match to TRBD2. The CDR3 loop spans 17 amino acids. J gave up 2 bases and V 5 bases, and 13 bases lay outside the gene matches. Germline assignment: CDR1 DFQATT and CDR2 SNEGSKA (reference sequence).